The 17 T cell receptor beta chains reported below all come from one sample, sequenced in a study of shared clonotypes between healthy human individuals. Here immunoSEQ multiplex PCR was the method, and the copy in TCRdb shows in-frame clones only, minus some. Of about 2 million clones listed, 85% to 95% were seen once; the top ten hold around 0.13%. The sequencing sample was made of naive CD4+ T cells sorted from blood. The subset: CD45RA+ positively selected. These receptor sequences come from a man aged 18-30 years in good health.

This chain links TRBV2 with TRBJ2-5; 12 nucleotides align to TRBD2. CDR1 SNHLY and CDR2 FYNNEI come from the germline V gene. The V and J ends lost 8 bases and 4 bases, in that order; junction bases with no gene match: 2. The CDR3 loop spans 13 amino acids. CDR3 nucleotides: TGTGCCAGCGCGGGACTAGCGGGAGAGACCCAGTACTTC. It is translated as CASAGLAGETQYF.

The chain employs TRBV10-3 and TRBJ2-1; D gene unclear. The V end lost 3 bases, the J end lost 7 bases, and 7 bases lay between the germline ends. Per the germline V gene, CDR1 is ENHRY and CDR2 is SYGVKD. The CDR3 is 12 amino acids. As DNA, the CDR3 is TGTGCCATCAGTGACGGGTTAAATGAGCAGTTCTTC. Its protein product is CAISDGLNEQFF.

This chain uses TRBV10-2 with TRBJ2-7, with TRBD1 matching over 8 bases. This CDR3 has 16 amino acids. J was trimmed by 6 bases and V by 6 bases; bases with no gene match: 16. CDR1 is WSHSY and CDR2 is SAAADI in the germline V gene. The CDR3 coding sequence is TGCGCCAGCAGCCCGGGACAGGATCTCATCAAGGGCGAGCAGTACTTC. Translation: CASSPGQDLIKGEQYF.

The chain links TRBV10-1 to TRBJ1-2; D is ambiguous. CDR3 length: 13 amino acids. V was cut by 0 bases and J by 5 bases, with 7 bases left in between. In germline, CDR1 is WNHNN, CDR2 SYGVQD (reference sequence). CDR3 nucleotide sequence: TGCGCCAGCAGTGAGTCGATAGGGTATGGCTACACCTTC. Amino acid sequence: CASSESIGYGYTF.

This clone was observed a single time. The rearrangement uses TRBV28 and TRBJ2-3; 13 positions match TRBD2. The ends lost 4 bases at V and 4 bases at J; junction bases unmatched: 5. The CDR3 is 16 amino acids. The germline V gene encodes CDR1 MDHEN and CDR2 SYDVKM. DNA of the CDR3: TGTGCCAGCAGTTCAGGACTAGCGGGAGTTTCAGATACGCAGTATTTT. Residues: CASSSGLAGVSDTQYF.

This chain joins TRBV6-1 and TRBJ2-7; D tentatively reads TRBD1 or TRBD2 (6 bases each). The germline V gene encodes CDR1 MNHNS and CDR2 SASEGT. V shed 3 bases and J shed 0 bases, with 15 bases lying between them. CDR3 length equals 16 residues. The CDR3, as DNA: TGTGCCAGCAGTGAGGTGGGGGGCCTTTCCTCCTACGAGCAGTACTTC. Residues: CASSEVGGLSSYEQYF.

The chain uses TRBV2 and TRBJ1-5; the D gene is possibly TRBD1 (6 bases). The V end lost 10 bases, the J end lost 6 bases, and 13 bases lay between the germline ends. This CDR3 spans 12 amino acids. The germline V gene encodes CDR1 SNHLY and CDR2 FYNNEI. The CDR3 sequence is CATRQAAQPQHF. CDR3 DNA: TGTGCCACAAGACAGGCGGCTCAGCCCCAGCATTTT.

The chain carries TRBV19 and TRBJ2-5; D may be TRBD2 (5 bases). Trimming pared 2 bases from V and 2 bases from J, leaving 12 bases between. Germline CDR1 is LNHDA and CDR2 is SQIVND (reference sequence). This CDR3 spans 15 amino acids. CDR3 amino acids: CASSIFRGGQETQYF. In DNA, the CDR3 is TGTGCCAGTAGTATATTTCGAGGCGGGCAAGAGACCCAGTACTTC. The complete variable domain, with remaining parts taken from reference TRBV19 and TRBJ2-5, reads DGGITQSPKYLFRKEGQNVTLSCEQNLNHDAMYWYRQDPGQGLRLIYYSQIVNDFQKGDIAEGYSVSREKKESFPLTVTSAQKNPTAFYLCASSIFRGGQETQYFGPGTRLLVL.

V and J are TRBV4-3 and TRBJ2-5, with 8 bases that match TRBD2. CDR1 and CDR2 from the germline V gene are LGHNA and YSLEER. V gave up 3 bases and J gave up 9 bases; unmatched junction bases: 15. The CDR3 covers 16 residues. The CDR3 loop is CASSQDGTSGDSAQYF. CDR3 bases: TGCGCCAGCAGCCAGGATGGTACTAGCGGTGATAGTGCCCAGTACTTC.

This chain connects TRBV7-3 to TRBJ2-5; 9 bases match TRBD1. CDR3 length: 17 residues. The trim removed 1 base at V and 5 bases at J, leaving 11 bases unmatched. Germline loops: CDR1 SGHTA, CDR2 FQGTGA. Here the CDR3 reads CASSLKVGGTGTETQYF. In nucleotides, the CDR3 is TGTGCCAGCAGCTTAAAGGTCGGCGGGACAGGGACGGAGACCCAGTACTTC.

V is TRBV6-6 and J is TRBJ1-5; 10 bases are a match to TRBD1. V was pared by 4 bases and J by 3 bases, with 3 bases of the junction left unmatched. The CDR3 is 15 amino acids. Germline CDR1 reads MNHNY; CDR2 reads SVGAGI (reference sequence). Here the CDR3 reads CASSLGQGNNQPQHF. The CDR3 DNA is TGTGCCAGCAGTTTGGGACAGGGGAACAATCAGCCCCAGCATTTT.

The CDR3 region is CASNTRMAPNTEAFF. In DNA form, the CDR3 reads TGTGCCAGCAACACCCGAATGGCTCCGAACACTGAAGCTTTCTTT. This chain links TRBV28 with TRBJ1-1, with D unresolved. The germline CDR1 and CDR2 sequences are MDHEN and SYDVKM. The CDR3 consists of 15 residues. The V end lost 7 bases, the J end lost 1 base, and 16 bases lay between the germline ends.

This chain joins TRBV4-1 and TRBJ1-4; TRBD1 matches 7 bases. This CDR3 comprises 18 residues. Looked up from germline, CDR1 is MGHRA and CDR2 is YSYEKL. The trim removed 4 bases at V and 2 bases at J, leaving 13 bases unmatched. The CDR3, as DNA: TGCGCCAGCAGCCCATTACCGGGACAGTTTAAGACTAATGAAAAACTGTTTTTT. Its protein is CASSPLPGQFKTNEKLFF.

This clone has just one count. The identical CDR3 is also encoded by other nucleotide sequences in the sample. The J gene is TRBJ2-5, the V gene TRBV2; D call uncertain. The ends were cut back, 7 bases at V and 1 base at J, with 4 bases in the middle. Germline-derived CDR1 and CDR2 are SNHLY and FYNNEI. The CDR3 has 11 amino acids. The chain's CDR3 is CASTVQETQYF. The CDR3 bases are TGTGCCAGCACTGTCCAAGAGACCCAGTACTTC.

The chain couples TRBV7-2 to TRBJ2-3; TRBD2 aligns across 8 bases. V trimming: 4 bases; J trimming: 1 base; junction bases outside the gene matches: 4. CDR1 is SGHTA, CDR2 FQGNSA, per germline. This CDR3 is 15 amino acids long. Written as DNA, the CDR3 is TGTGCCAGCAGCTCTCCGGGGGGGGGCACAGATACGCAGTATTTT. This encodes CASSSPGGGTDTQYF. Full variable domain (remainder filled in from reference TRBV7-2 and TRBJ2-3): GAGVSQSPSNKVTEKGKDVELRCDPISGHTALYWYRQSLGQGLEFLIYFQGNSAPDKSGLPSDRFSAERTGGSVSTLTIQRTQQEDSAVYLCASSSPGGGTDTQYFGPGTRLTVL.

This clone was found once. The sample has other DNA sequences that encode this CDR3 too. The rearrangement joins TRBV29-1 to TRBJ1-1; the D gene is possibly TRBD1 (5 bases). V dropped 6 bases and J dropped 0 bases, with 8 bases sitting between them. The V gene's germline CDR1 is SQVTM and CDR2 ANQGSEA. This CDR3 spans 12 amino acids. The CDR3 sequence: CSVGTVNTEAFF. The CDR3 DNA reads TGCAGCGTCGGGACCGTGAACACTGAAGCTTTCTTT.

V usage is TRBV27 and J usage is TRBJ2-7; TRBD2 matches 9 bases. Germline V gene lookup returns CDR1 MNHEY and CDR2 SMNVEV (reference sequence). J lost 6 bases, V lost 5 bases, and 11 bases had no gene match. CDR3 length: 15 amino acids. The CDR3 region is CASSTPAGGLSEQYF. Here the CDR3 DNA reads TGTGCCAGCAGTACCCCAGCGGGGGGACTCAGCGAGCAGTACTTC.